This T cell receptor beta chain was identified in a study of blood T cells in healthy people across ages. The authors ran a second PCR of 7 to 11 cycles using a sample-barcoded 5' primer and a J-beta primer mix. Each CDR3 protein is one row after TCRdb ran MiXCR on the 5' RACE reads. The data hold some 1.6 million distinct CDR3 sequences, with 30% to 40% observed a single time. This CDR3 region has 15 residues. Germline loops: CDR1 SGHNT, CDR2 YYREEE (reference sequence). Trimming stripped 0 bases from V and 3 bases from J, with 11 bases between. This chain uses TRBV5-4 with TRBJ2-3; D not certain. Material: blood. The sequence was obtained from a woman aged 25 to 39 in good health. The CDR3 reads CASSLELWGTDTQYF. Here the CDR3 DNA reads TGTGCCAGCAGCTTGGAATTGTGGGGAACAGATACGCAGTATTTT.